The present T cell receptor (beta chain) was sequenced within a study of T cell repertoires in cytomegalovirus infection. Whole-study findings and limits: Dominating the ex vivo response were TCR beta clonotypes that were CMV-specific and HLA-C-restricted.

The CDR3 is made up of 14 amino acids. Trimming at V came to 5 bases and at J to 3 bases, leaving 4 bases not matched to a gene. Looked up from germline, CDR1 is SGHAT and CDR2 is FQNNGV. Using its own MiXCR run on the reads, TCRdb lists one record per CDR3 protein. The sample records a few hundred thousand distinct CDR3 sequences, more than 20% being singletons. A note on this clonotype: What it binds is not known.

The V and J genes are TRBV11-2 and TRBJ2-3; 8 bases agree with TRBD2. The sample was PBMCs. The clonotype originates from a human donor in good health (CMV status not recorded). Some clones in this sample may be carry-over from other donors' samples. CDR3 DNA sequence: TGTGCCAGCAGCCTAGGGACTAGGACAGATACGCAGTATTTT. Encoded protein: CASSLGTRTDTQYF.